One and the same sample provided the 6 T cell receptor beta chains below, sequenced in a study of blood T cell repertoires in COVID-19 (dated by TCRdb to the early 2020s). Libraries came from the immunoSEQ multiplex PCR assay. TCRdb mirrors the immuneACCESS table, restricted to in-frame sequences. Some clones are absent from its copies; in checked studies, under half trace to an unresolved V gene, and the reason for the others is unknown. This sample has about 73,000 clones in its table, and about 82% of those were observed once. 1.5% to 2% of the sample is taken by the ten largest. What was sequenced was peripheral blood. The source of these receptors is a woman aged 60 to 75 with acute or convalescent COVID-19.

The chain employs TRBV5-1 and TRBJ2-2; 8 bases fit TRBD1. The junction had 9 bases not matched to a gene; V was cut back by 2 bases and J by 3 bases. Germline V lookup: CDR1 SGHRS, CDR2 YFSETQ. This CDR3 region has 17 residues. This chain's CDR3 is CASSFAGTGGDTGELFF. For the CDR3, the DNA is TGCGCCAGCAGCTTCGCCGGAACAGGGGGAGACACCGGGGAGCTGTTTTTT.

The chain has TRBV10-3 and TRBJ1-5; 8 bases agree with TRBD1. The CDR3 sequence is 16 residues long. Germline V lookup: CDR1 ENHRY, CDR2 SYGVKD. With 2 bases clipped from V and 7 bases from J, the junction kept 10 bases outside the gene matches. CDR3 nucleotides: TGTGCCATCAGTGAGCATGCAGCAGGGGGCGGCCAGCCCCAGCATTTT. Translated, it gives CAISEHAAGGGQPQHF.

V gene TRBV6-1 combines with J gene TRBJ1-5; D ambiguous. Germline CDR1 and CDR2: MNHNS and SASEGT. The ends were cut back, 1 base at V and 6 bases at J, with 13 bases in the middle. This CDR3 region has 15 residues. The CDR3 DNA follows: TGTGCCAGCAGTGAAGTCCGATTTCAGGCTCAGCCCCAGCATTTT. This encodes CASSEVRFQAQPQHF.

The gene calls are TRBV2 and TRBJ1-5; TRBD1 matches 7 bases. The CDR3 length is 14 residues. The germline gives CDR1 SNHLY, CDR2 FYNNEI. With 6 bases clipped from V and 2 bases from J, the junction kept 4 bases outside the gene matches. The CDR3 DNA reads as TGTGCCAGCAGCGGCGGGACAGGCAATCAGCCCCAGCATTTT. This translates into CASSGGTGNQPQHF. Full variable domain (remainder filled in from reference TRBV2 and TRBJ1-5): EPEVTQTPSHQVTQMGQEVILRCVPISNHLYFYWYRQILGQKVEFLVSFYNNEISEKSEIFDDQFSVERPDGSNFTLKIRSTKLEDSAMYFCASSGGTGNQPQHFGDGTRLSIL.

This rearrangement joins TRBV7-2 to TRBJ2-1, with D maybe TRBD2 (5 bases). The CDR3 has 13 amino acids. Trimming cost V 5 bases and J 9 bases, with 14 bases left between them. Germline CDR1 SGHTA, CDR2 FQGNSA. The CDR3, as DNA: TGTGCCAGCAGCCTCACCGGACTCGGTGAGCAGTTCTTC. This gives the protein CASSLTGLGEQFF.

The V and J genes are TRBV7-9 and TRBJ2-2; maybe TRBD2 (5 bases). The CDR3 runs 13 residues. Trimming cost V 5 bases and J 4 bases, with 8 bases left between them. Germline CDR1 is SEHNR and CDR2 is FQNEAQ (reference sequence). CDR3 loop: CASSVEGTGELFF. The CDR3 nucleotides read TGTGCCAGCAGCGTCGAGGGCACCGGGGAGCTGTTTTTT.